This entry features one T cell receptor (beta chain) sequence. The sample is drawn from a study of blood T cell repertoires in COVID-19. Using immunoSEQ multiplex PCR, the repertoire was profiled, and TCRdb retains in-frame clones only, with some absent. This sample has 180,000 or so clones, with about 91% found just once. This CDR3 contains 17 residues. Looked up from germline, CDR1 is LNHDA and CDR2 is SQIVND (reference sequence). The junction had 14 bases not matched to a gene; V was cut back by 5 bases and J by 6 bases. The chain is built from TRBV19 and TRBJ1-5, with 9 bases that match TRBD1. This receptor was obtained from a middle-aged woman with acute COVID-19. Sequencing was done on a sample of PBMCs or T cells enriched from blood (not recorded which). In DNA form, the CDR3 reads TGTGCCAGTAGTCGGGACAGGGAAGTTCGGGGCACTCAGCCCCAGCATTTT. Its protein is CASSRDREVRGTQPQHF. Filled out from reference TRBV19 and TRBJ1-5, the complete variable domain reads DGGITQSPKYLFRKEGQNVTLSCEQNLNHDAMYWYRQDPGQGLRLIYYSQIVNDFQKGDIAEGYSVSREKKESFPLTVTSAQKNPTAFYLCASSRDREVRGTQPQHFGDGTRLSIL.